This entry lists 14 T cell receptor beta chains sequenced from one sample in a study of cytomegalovirus exposure and HLA in healthy donors. The PCR ran on 60 Vbeta and 13 Jbeta primers. Using immunoSEQ multiplex PCR, the repertoire was profiled, and TCRdb retains in-frame clones only, with some absent. The sample has more than 45,000 clones. The sequenced material came from PBMCs. The origin of the receptors is a woman aged 30 to 39 in good health and CMV-seropositive.

The rearrangement uses TRBV7-9 and TRBJ2-5, with 10 bases lining up with TRBD2. The CDR3 totals 14 residues. Germline CDR1 is SEHNR and CDR2 is FQNEAQ (reference sequence). Trimming took 6 bases from V and 2 from J; bases not matched to a gene: 3. CDR3 in amino acids: CASRRTSGQETQYF. The DNA for the CDR3 is TGTGCCAGCAGGCGGACTAGCGGTCAAGAGACCCAGTACTTC.

V usage is TRBV5-1 and J usage is TRBJ1-4, with TRBD1 matching 7 bases. Germline CDR1 reads SGHRS; CDR2 reads YFSETQ. The CDR3 extends over 16 amino acids. J gave up 0 bases and V 4 bases, and 6 bases lay outside the gene matches. CDR3 region: CASSGGQAATNEKLFF. CDR3 sequence (DNA): TGCGCCAGCAGCGGTGGACAGGCCGCAACTAATGAAAAACTGTTTTTT.

This chain links TRBV6-1 with TRBJ1-3, with 7 bases aligning to TRBD1. The CDR3 covers 15 residues. Trimming removed 6 bases from V and 2 bases from J; junction bases left unmatched: 7. Looked up from germline, CDR1 is MNHNS and CDR2 is SASEGT. In DNA form, the CDR3 reads TGTGCCAGCAGCCTGACAGGGTCTACTGGAAACACCATATATTTT. This translates into CASSLTGSTGNTIYF.

The rearrangement links TRBV6-1 to TRBJ1-1, with no clear D. Trimming shortened V by 2 bases and J by 0 bases, and 4 bases separated the two germline ends. The CDR3 has 13 amino acids. Per the germline V gene, CDR1 is MNHNS and CDR2 is SASEGT. The DNA of the CDR3 is TGTGCCAGCAGTGAACAGGTGAACACTGAAGCTTTCTTT. Residues: CASSEQVNTEAFF.

The chain couples TRBV9 to TRBJ2-5; 7 nucleotides agree with TRBD1. The CDR3 runs 14 residues. Losses at the gene ends were 0 bases for V and 6 bases for J; bases not matched to a gene: 5. CDR1 is SGDLS and CDR2 is YYNGEE in the germline V gene. As DNA, the CDR3 is TGTGCCAGCAGCGTAGAGGGGGCCAGGAAGACCCAGTACTTC. Protein product: CASSVEGARKTQYF.

The chain employs TRBV30 and TRBJ2-1; 7 bases map to TRBD1. The V gene end was trimmed by 5 bases and the J gene end by 5 bases; junction bases not matched to a gene: 6. This CDR3 has 13 amino acids. CDR1 GTSNPN and CDR2 SVGIG come from the germline V gene (reference sequence). The CDR3 DNA sequence: TGTGCCTGGCTAGGGGGCCCTCACAATGAGCAGTTCTTC. Residues: CAWLGGPHNEQFF.

The chain has TRBV5-1 and TRBJ2-7; TRBD2 matches at 7 bases. The junction had 10 bases not matched to a gene; V was cut back by 4 bases and J by 3 bases. Germline CDR1 is SGHRS and CDR2 is YFSETQ. The CDR3 is 15 amino acids. CDR3 region: CASSLGLDRSYEQYF. CDR3 coding DNA: TGCGCCAGCAGCCTAGGACTAGATCGTAGCTACGAGCAGTACTTC. Full variable domain (outside the CDR3, taken from reference TRBV5-1 and TRBJ2-7): KAGVTQTPRYLIKTRGQQVTLSCSPISGHRSVSWYQQTPGQGLQFLFEYFSETQRNKGNFPGRFSGRQFSNSRSEMNVSTLELGDSALYLCASSLGLDRSYEQYFGPGTRLTVT.

The rearrangement uses TRBV18 and TRBJ1-2; 7 bases agree with TRBD1. Per germline, CDR1 KGHSH and CDR2 LQKENI. The CDR3 is 13 residues long. The V and J ends lost 6 bases and 7 bases, in that order; junction bases with no gene match: 8. CDR3 loop: CASSLGTVSGYTF. For the CDR3, the DNA is TGTGCCAGCTCCCTAGGGACAGTTAGTGGCTACACCTTC.

CDR3 residues: CASSPYVGVAINEQFF. The CDR3 DNA reads as TGTGCCAGCTCACCATATGTGGGAGTAGCCATCAATGAGCAGTTCTTC. The gene calls are TRBV18 and TRBJ2-1, with D tentatively TRBD2 (5 bases). V was pared by 2 bases and J by 6 bases, with 17 bases between. The V gene's germline CDR1 is KGHSH and CDR2 LQKENI. The CDR3 contains 16 residues.

The V call is TRBV30, the J call TRBJ1-5; 7 bases are shared with TRBD1. Germline V lookup: CDR1 GTSNPN, CDR2 SVGIG (reference sequence). V shed 2 bases, J shed 6 bases, and the junction held 10 bases outside the gene matches. CDR3 length equals 15 residues. CDR3 amino acids: CAWSKGQEFLQPQHF. As DNA, the CDR3 is TGTGCCTGGAGTAAAGGACAGGAGTTTCTTCAGCCCCAGCATTTT.

The genes are TRBV5-4 and TRBJ1-2, with TRBD1 matching 9 bases. The CDR3 spans 14 residues. Unmatched junction bases numbered 0, after V lost 0 bases and J lost 3 bases. In germline, CDR1 is SGHNT, CDR2 YYREEE (reference sequence). The CDR3 sequence: CASSLDRGHYGYTF. CDR3 bases: TGTGCCAGCAGCTTGGACAGGGGGCACTATGGCTACACCTTC.

The chain is built from TRBV6-1 and TRBJ1-1; 8 bases map to TRBD1. The J segment lost 4 bases and the V segment lost 6 bases, leaving 7 bases of the junction unmatched. Germline-derived CDR1 and CDR2 are MNHNS and SASEGT. This CDR3 has 14 amino acids. The CDR3 DNA follows: TGTGCCAGCAGGGGAGGACAGGGTTCCACTGAAGCTTTCTTT. As protein: CASRGGQGSTEAFF.

The chain couples TRBV6-4 to TRBJ1-4; 7 nucleotides agree with TRBD1. Germline assignment: CDR1 MRHNA and CDR2 SNTAGT. The junction had 4 bases not matched to a gene; V was cut back by 5 bases and J by 1 base. This CDR3 comprises 15 residues. CDR3 sequence reads: CASSPNRGTNEKLFF. CDR3 nucleotides: TGTGCCAGCAGTCCTAACAGGGGAACTAATGAAAAACTGTTTTTT.

The J gene is TRBJ2-7, the V gene TRBV4-2; 8 nucleotides line up with TRBD1. Germline V gene sequence: CDR1 LGHNA, CDR2 YNFKEQ. This CDR3 region has 16 residues. Trimming cost V 4 bases and J 3 bases; bases outside gene matches: 11. CDR3 nucleotide sequence: TGTGCCAGCAGCCCGCCGCAGGGGGCTAAAGGCTACGAGCAGTACTTC. It codes for CASSPPQGAKGYEQYF.